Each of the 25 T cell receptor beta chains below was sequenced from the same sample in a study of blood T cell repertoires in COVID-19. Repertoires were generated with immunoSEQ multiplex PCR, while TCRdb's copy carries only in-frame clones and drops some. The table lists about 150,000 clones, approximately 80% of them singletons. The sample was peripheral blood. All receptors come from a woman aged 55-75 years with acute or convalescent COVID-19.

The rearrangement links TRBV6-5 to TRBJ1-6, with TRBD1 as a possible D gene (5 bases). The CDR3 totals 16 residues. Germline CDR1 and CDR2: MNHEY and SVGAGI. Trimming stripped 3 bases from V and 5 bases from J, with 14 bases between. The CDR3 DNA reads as TGTGCCAGCAGTTATTCACCGGGACTGAATAATTCACCCCTCCACTTT. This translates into CASSYSPGLNNSPLHF.

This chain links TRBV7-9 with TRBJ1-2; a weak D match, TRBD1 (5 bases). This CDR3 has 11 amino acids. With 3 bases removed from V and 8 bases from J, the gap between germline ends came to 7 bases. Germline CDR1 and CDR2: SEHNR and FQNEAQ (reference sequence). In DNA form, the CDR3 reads TGTGCCAGCAGCTTCGGGGGAGGCTACACCTTC. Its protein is CASSFGGGYTF.

The CDR3 sequence is CASSQGLNYNEQFF. In nucleotides, the CDR3 is TGTGCCAGCAGCCAGGGTCTTAACTACAATGAGCAGTTCTTC. The chain carries TRBV6-5 and TRBJ2-1, with a possible D match to TRBD1 (5 bases). The CDR3 sequence is 14 residues long. The V gene lost 6 bases and the J gene lost 3 bases, with 12 bases spanning the gap. Germline V gene data show CDR1 as MNHEY and CDR2 as SVGAGI.

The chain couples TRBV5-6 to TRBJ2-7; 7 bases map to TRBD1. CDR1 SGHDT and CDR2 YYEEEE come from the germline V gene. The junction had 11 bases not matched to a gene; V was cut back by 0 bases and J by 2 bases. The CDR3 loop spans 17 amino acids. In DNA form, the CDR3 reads TGTGCCAGCAGCTTGGCTTCGGTTTGGGGGACAGCCTACGAGCAGTACGTC. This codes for CASSLASVWGTAYEQYV.

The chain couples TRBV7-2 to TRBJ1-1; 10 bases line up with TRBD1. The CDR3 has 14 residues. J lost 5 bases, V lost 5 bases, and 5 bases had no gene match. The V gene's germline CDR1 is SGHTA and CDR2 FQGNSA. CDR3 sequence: CASSATGGRTEAFF. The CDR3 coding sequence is TGTGCCAGCAGCGCGACAGGGGGCCGAACTGAAGCTTTCTTT.

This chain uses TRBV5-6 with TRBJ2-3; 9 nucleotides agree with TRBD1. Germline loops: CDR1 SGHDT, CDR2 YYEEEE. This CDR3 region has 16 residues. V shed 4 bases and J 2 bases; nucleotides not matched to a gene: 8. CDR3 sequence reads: CASSGRRDRVTDTQYF. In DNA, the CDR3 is TGTGCCAGCAGCGGCCGCCGGGACAGGGTCACAGATACGCAGTATTTT.

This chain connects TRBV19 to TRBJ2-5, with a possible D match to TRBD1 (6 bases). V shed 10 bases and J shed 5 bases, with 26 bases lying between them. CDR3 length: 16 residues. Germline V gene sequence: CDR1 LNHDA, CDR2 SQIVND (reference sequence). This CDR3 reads CAICRDTSVSAETQYF. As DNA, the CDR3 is TGTGCCATTTGCCGGGACACATCGGTTTCCGCCGAGACCCAGTACTTC.

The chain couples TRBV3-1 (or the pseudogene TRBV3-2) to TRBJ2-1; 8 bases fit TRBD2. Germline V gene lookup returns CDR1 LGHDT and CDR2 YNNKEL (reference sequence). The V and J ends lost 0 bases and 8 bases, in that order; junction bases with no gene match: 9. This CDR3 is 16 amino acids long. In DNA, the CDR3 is TGTGCCAGCAGCCAAGACCGGGGACTAGAGAGAGATGAGCAGTTCTTC. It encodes CASSQDRGLERDEQFF.

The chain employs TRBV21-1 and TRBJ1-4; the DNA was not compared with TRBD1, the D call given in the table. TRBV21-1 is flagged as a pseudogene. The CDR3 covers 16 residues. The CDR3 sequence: CASSITPGTGLEKLFF. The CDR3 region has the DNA TGTGCCAGCAGCATTACACCCGGGACAGGGTTGGAAAAACTGTTTTTT.

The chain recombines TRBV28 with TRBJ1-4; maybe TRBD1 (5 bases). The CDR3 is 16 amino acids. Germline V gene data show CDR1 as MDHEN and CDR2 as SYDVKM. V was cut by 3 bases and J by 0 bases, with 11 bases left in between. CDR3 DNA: TGTGCCAGCAGTTTGCCCGGGACTTCAACTAATGAAAAACTGTTTTTT. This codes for CASSLPGTSTNEKLFF.

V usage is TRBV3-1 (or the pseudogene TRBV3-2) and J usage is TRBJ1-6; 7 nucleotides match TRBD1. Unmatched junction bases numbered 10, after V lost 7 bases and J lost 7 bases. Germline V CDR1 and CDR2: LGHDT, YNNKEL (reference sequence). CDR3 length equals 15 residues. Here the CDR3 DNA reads TGTGCCAGCACTATTGGACAGGCGCCAAATTCACCCCTCCACTTT. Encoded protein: CASTIGQAPNSPLHF.

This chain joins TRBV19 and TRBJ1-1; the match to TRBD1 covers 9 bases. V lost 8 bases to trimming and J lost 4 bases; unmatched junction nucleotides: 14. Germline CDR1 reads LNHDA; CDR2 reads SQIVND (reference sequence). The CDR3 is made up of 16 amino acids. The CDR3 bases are TGTGCCAGTTCCGTCGGGACAGGGTTGGTGGGCACTGAAGCTTTCTTT. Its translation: CASSVGTGLVGTEAFF.

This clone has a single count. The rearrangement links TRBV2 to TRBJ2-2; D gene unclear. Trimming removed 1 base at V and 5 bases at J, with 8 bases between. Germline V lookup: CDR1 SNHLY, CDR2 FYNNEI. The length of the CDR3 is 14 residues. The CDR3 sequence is CASSEGSGTGELFF. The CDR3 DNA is TGTGCCAGCAGTGAAGGCTCCGGTACCGGGGAGCTGTTTTTT.

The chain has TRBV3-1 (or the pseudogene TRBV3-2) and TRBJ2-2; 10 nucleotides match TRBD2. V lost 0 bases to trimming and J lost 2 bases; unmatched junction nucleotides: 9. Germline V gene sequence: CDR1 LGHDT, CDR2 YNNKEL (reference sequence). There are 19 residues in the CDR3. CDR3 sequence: CASSQDWIAGGFNTGELFF. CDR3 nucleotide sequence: TGTGCCAGCAGCCAAGATTGGATAGCGGGGGGATTTAACACCGGGGAGCTGTTTTTT.

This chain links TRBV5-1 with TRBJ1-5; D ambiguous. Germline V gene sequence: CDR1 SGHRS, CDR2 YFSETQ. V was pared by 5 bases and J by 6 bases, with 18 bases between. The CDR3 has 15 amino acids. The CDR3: CASSPGAGMAQPQHF. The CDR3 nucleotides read TGCGCCAGCAGTCCCGGTGCAGGTATGGCTCAGCCCCAGCATTTT.

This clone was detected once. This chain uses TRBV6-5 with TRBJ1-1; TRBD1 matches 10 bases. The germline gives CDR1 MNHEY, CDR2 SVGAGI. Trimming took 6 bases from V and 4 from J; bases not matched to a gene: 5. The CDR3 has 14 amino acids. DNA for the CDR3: TGTGCCAGCAGGCCGGGACAGGGGTTCACTGAAGCTTTCTTT. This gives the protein CASRPGQGFTEAFF.

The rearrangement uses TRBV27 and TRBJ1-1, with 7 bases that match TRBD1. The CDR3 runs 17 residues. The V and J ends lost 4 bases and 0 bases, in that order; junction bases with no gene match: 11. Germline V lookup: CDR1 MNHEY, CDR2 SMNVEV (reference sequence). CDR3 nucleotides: TGTGCCAGCAGTTCTCTTGGGACAGCGTACATGAACACTGAAGCTTTCTTT. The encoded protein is CASSSLGTAYMNTEAFF.

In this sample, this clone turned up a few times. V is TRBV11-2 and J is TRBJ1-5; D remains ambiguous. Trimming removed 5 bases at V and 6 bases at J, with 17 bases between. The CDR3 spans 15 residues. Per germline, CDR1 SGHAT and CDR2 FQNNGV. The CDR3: CASSPDTLMVQPQHF. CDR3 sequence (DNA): TGTGCCAGCAGCCCCGACACCTTAATGGTTCAGCCCCAGCATTTT. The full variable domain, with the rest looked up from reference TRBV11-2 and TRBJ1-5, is EAGVAQSPRYKIIEKRQSVAFWCNPISGHATLYWYQQILGQGPKLLIQFQNNGVVDDSQLPKDRFSAERLKGVDSTLKIQPAKLEDSAVYLCASSPDTLMVQPQHFGDGTRLSIL.

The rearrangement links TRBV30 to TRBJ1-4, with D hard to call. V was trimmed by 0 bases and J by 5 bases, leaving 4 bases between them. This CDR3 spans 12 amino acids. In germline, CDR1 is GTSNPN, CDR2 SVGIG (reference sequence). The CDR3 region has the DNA TGTGCCTGGAGTGTACAGAATGAAAAACTGTTTTTT. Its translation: CAWSVQNEKLFF.

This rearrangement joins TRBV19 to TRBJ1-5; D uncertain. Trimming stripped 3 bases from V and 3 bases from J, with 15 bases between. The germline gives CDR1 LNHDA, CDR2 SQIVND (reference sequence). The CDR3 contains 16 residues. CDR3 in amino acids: CASSIEVGRSNQPQHF. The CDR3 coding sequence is TGTGCCAGTAGTATCGAAGTGGGCAGGTCCAATCAGCCCCAGCATTTT.

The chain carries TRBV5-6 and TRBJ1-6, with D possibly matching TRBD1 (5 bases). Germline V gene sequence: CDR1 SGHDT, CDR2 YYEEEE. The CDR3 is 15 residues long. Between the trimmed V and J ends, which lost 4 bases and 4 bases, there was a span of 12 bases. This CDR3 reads CASSPSGGYNSPLHF. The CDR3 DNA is TGTGCCAGCAGCCCCTCGGGGGGTTATAATTCACCCCTCCACTTT. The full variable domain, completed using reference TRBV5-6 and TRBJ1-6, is DAGVTQSPTHLIKTRGQQVTLRCSPKSGHDTVSWYQQALGQGPQFIFQYYEEEERQRGNFPDRFSGHQFPNYSSELNVNALLLGDSALYLCASSPSGGYNSPLHFGNGTRLTVT.

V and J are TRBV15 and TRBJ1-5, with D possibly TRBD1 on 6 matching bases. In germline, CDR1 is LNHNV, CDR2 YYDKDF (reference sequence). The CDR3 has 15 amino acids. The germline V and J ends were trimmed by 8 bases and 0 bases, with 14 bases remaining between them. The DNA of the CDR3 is TGTGCCACCGCCCTACAGGGCTATAGCAATCAGCCCCAGCATTTT. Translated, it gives CATALQGYSNQPQHF.

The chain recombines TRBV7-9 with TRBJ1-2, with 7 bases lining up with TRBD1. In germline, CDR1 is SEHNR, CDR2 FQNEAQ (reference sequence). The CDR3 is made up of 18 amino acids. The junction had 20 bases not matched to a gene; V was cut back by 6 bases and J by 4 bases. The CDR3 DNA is TGTGCCAGCAGTCCCGATTACACTTACAGGGGAGTCAGCTATGGCTACACCTTC. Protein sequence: CASSPDYTYRGVSYGYTF. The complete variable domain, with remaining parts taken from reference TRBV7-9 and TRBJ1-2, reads DTGVSQNPRHKITKRGQNVTFRCDPISEHNRLYWYRQTLGQGPEFLTYFQNEAQLEKSRLLSDRFSAERPKGSFSTLEIQRTEQGDSAMYLCASSPDYTYRGVSYGYTFGSGTRLTVV.

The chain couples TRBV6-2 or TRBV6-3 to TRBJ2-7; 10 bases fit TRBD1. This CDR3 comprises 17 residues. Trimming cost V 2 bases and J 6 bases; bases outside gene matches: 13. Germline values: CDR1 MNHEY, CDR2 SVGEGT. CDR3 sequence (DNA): TGTGCCAGCAGTTACGGTGGGTCTCGGGACAGGGGCGGCGAGCAGTACTTC. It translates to CASSYGGSRDRGGEQYF.

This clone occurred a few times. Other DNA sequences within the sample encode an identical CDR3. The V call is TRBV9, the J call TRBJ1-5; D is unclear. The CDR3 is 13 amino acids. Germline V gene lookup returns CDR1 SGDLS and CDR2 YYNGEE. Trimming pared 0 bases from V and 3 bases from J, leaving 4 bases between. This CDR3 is CASSVAPNQPQHF. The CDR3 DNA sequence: TGTGCCAGCAGCGTAGCTCCCAATCAGCCCCAGCATTTT. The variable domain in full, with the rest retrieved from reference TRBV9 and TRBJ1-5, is DSGVTQTPKHLITATGQRVTLRCSPRSGDLSVYWYQQSLDQGLQFLIQYYNGEERAKGNILERFSAQQFPDLHSELNLSSLELGDSALYFCASSVAPNQPQHFGDGTRLSIL.